This T cell receptor beta chain emerged from a study of human T cells and chemical hapten exposure. Time point: patch test 1, 2 weeks after DPC sensitization. Treatment: therapeutic diphenylcyclopropenone sensitization with weekly scalp DPC. Whole blood that had not been fractionated was the source of extracted total RNA. This clonotype showed up just a few times. V gave up 3 bases and J gave up 3 bases, with 9 bases separating them. Germline loops: CDR1 LNHDA, CDR2 SQIVND (reference sequence). This CDR3 is 14 amino acids long. A single record per CDR3 protein comes from TCRdb applying MiXCR to the RACE reads. The sample includes approximately 82,000 distinct CDR3 sequences, approximately 12% of them seen just once.

The gene calls are TRBV19 and TRBJ1-5; no clear D gene. This material consisted of whole blood, taken in connection with sensitization to the hapten diphenylcyclopropenone (DPC). The receptor's source is a woman between 55 and 75 years old with alopecia areata. Some clones in this sample may be carry-over from other donors' samples. The CDR3 DNA sequence: TGTGCCAGTAGTATCGTGGGCCCCAATCAGCCCCAGCATTTT. It translates to CASSIVGPNQPQHF.